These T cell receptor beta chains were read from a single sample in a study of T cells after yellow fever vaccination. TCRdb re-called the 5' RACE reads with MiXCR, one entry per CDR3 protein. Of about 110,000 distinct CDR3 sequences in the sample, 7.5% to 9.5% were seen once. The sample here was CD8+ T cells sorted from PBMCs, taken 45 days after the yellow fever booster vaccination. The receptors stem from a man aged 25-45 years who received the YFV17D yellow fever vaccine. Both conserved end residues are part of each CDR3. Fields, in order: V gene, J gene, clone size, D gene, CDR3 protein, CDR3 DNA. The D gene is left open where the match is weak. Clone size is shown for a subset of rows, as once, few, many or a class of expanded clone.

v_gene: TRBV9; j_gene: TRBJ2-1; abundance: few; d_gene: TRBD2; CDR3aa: CASSLGASGNYNEQFF; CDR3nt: TGTGCCAGCAGCTTAGGGGCTAGCGGGAATTATAATGAGCAGTTCTTC
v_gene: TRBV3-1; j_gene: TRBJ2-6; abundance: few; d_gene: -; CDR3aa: CASSLDGTSSGANVLTF; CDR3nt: TGTGCCAGCAGCCTGGACGGGACCTCCTCTGGGGCCAACGTCCTGACTTTC
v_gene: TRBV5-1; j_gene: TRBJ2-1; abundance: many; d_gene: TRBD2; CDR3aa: CASSLGDYEDHEQFF; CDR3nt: TGCGCCAGCAGCTTGGGGGACTACGAAGACCATGAGCAGTTCTTC
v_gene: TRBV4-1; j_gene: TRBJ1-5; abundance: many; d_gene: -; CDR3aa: CASSQDEGSSQPQHF; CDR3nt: TGCGCCAGCAGCCAAGACGAAGGGTCTAGTCAGCCCCAGCATTTT
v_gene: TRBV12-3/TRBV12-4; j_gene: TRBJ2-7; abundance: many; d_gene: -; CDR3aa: CASSLPDSPYEQYF; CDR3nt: TGTGCCAGCAGTTTACCTGACAGCCCCTACGAGCAGTACTTC
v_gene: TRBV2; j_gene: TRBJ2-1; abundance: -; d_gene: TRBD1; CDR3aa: CASSTGGYYYNEQFF; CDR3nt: TGTGCCAGCAGCACAGGGGGGTACTACTACAATGAGCAGTTCTTC
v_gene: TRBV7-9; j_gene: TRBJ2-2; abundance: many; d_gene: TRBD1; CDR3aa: CASSSTIRDRNTGELFF; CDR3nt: TGTGCCAGCAGCTCCACTATCCGGGACAGGAACACCGGGGAGCTGTTTTTT
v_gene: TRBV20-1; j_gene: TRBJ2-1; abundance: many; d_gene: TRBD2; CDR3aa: CSASSLAGSVYSYNEQFF; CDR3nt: TGCAGTGCTAGCTCTCTAGCGGGCAGCGTCTACTCCTACAATGAGCAGTTCTTC
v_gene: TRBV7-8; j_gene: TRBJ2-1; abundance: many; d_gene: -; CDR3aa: CASSLVVYNEQFF; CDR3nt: TGTGCCAGCAGCTTAGTGGTTTACAATGAGCAGTTCTTC
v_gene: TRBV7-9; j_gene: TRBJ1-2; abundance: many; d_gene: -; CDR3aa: CASSLGGGPLDGYTF; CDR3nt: TGTGCCAGCAGCTTAGGCGGCGGGCCCTTGGATGGCTACACCTTC
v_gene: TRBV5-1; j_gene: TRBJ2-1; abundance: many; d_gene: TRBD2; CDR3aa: CASSGTSGSLSEQFF; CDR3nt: TGCGCCAGCAGCGGAACTAGCGGATCCCTCAGTGAGCAGTTCTTC
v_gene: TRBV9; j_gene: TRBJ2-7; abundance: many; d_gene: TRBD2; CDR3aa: CASSVSGTSGSGGEQYF; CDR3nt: TGTGCCAGCAGCGTCTCCGGGACTAGCGGGAGCGGGGGCGAGCAGTACTTC
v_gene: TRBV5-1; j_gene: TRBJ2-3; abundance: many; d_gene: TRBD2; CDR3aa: CASSGTSGTDTQYF; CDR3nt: TGCGCCAGCAGCGGGACTAGCGGTACAGATACGCAGTATTTT
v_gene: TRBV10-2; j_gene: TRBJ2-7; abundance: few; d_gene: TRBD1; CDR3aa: CASSHGGQGHEQYF; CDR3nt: TGCGCCAGCAGCCACGGAGGACAGGGCCACGAGCAGTACTTC
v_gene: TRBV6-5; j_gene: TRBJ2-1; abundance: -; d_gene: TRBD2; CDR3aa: CASSYAGVSYNVQFF; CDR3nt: TGTGCCAGCAGTTACGCGGGAGTATCGTACAATGTGCAGTTCTTC
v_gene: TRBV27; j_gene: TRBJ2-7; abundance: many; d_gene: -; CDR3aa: CASSPGVTYSQYF; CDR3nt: TGTGCCAGCAGCCCTGGGGTCACGTATTCGCAGTACTTC
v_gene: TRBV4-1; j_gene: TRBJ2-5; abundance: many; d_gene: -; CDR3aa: CASSQDGGAETQYF; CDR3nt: TGCGCCAGCAGCCAAGATGGTGGGGCAGAGACCCAGTACTTC
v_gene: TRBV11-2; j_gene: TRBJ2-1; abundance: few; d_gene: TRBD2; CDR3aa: CASSLAGRGVDEQFF; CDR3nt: TGTGCCAGCAGCTTAGCGGGGAGGGGTGTCGATGAGCAGTTCTTC
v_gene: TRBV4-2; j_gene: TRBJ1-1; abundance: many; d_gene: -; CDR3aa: CASSQGAGETEAFF; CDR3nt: TGTGCCAGCAGCCAAGGGGCAGGAGAAACTGAAGCTTTCTTT
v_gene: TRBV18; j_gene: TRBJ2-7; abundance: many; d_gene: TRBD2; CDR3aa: CASSTSGLAGFGAIGEQYF; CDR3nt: TGTGCCAGCTCAACCTCCGGACTAGCGGGATTCGGGGCCATAGGGGAGCAGTACTTC
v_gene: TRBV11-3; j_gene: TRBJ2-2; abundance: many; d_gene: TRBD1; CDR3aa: CASSSDRGTGELFF; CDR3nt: TGTGCCAGCAGCTCGGACAGGGGAACCGGGGAGCTGTTTTTT
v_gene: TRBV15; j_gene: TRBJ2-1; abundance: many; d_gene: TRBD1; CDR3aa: CATRPERDRGPSGLFF; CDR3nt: TGTGCCACTAGACCAGAGCGGGACAGGGGACCCTCTGGTCTGTTCTTC
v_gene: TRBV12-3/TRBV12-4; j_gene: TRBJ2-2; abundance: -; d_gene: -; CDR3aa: CASSFYGSSATGELFF; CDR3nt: TGTGCCAGCAGTTTTTACGGGAGTTCAGCGACCGGGGAGCTGTTTTTT
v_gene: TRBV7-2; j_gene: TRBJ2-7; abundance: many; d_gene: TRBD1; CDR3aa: CASSTGQGPLFEQYF; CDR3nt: TGTGCCAGCAGCACTGGACAGGGGCCGCTGTTCGAGCAGTACTTC
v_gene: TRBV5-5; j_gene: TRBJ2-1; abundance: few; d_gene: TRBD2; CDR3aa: CASSSGLAGGNEQFF; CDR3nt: TGTGCCAGCAGCTCCGGACTAGCGGGAGGCAATGAGCAGTTCTTC
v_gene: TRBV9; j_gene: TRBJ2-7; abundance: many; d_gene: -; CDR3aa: CASSAADIGNYEQYF; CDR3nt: TGTGCCAGCAGCGCGGCGGATATAGGTAACTACGAGCAGTACTTC
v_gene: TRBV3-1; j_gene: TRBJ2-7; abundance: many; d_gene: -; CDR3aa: CASSQGAGEQYF; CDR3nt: TGTGCCAGCAGCCAGGGAGCTGGGGAGCAGTACTTC
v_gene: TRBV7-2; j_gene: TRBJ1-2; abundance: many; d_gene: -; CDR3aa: CASSLAYGDGYTF; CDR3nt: TGTGCCAGCAGCTTAGCGTACGGGGATGGCTACACCTTC
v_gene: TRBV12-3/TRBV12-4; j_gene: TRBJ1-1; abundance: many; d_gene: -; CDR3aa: CASSLRGGTEAFF; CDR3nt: TGTGCCAGCAGTTTAAGGGGGGGGACTGAAGCTTTCTTT
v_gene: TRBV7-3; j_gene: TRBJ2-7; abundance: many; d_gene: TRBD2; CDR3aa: CASSLTSGTYEQYF; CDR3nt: TGTGCCAGCAGCTTAACCAGCGGGACCTACGAGCAGTACTTC
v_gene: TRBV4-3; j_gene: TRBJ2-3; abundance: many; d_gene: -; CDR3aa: CASSQGGPTDTQYF; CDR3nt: TGCGCCAGCAGCCAAGGGGGCCCCACAGATACGCAGTATTTT
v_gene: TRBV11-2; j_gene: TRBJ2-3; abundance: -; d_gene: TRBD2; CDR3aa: CASSLGAGIQYF; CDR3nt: TGTGCCAGCAGCTTAGGAGCGGGAATCCAGTATTTT
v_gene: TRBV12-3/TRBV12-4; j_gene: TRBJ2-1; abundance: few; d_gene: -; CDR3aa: CPYRFYNPYNEQFF; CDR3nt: TGTCCTTATCGCTTCTACAACCCTTACAATGAGCAGTTCTTC
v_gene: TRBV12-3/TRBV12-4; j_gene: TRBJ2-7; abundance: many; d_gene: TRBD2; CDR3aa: CASSPGLAGVAYF; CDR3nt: TGTGCCAGCAGTCCGGGACTAGCGGGAGTAGCCTACTTC
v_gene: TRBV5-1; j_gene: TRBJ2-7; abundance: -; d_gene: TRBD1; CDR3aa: CASSWATGTYEQYF; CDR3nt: TGCGCCAGCAGCTGGGCGACAGGGACCTACGAGCAGTACTTC
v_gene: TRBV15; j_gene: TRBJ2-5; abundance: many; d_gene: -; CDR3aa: CATSKTDAANKETQYF; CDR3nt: TGTGCCACCAGCAAGACGGACGCCGCGAACAAAGAGACCCAGTACTTC
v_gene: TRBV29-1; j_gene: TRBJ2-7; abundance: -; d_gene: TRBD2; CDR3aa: CSVEGAREGYEQYF; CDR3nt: TGCAGCGTTGAAGGGGCCCGGGAGGGCTACGAGCAGTACTTC
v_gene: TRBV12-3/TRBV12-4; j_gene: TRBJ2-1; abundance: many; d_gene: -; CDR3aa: CASSLPGDDYNEQFF; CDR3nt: TGTGCCAGCAGTTTGCCTGGGGACGACTACAATGAGCAGTTCTTC
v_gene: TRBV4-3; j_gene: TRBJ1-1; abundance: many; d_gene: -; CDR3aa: CASSQDWGNTEAFF; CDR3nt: TGCGCCAGCAGCCAAGATTGGGGGAACACTGAAGCTTTCTTT
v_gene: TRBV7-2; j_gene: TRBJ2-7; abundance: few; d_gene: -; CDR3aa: CASSFSGGIYEQYF; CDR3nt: TGTGCCAGCAGCTTTTCAGGGGGGATCTACGAGCAGTACTTC
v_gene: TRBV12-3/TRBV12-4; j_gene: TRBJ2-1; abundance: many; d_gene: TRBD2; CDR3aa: CASTPGGDEQFF; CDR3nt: TGTGCCAGCACCCCCGGGGGGGATGAGCAGTTCTTC
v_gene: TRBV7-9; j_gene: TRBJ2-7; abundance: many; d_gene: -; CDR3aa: CATSAYEQYF; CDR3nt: TGTGCCACCTCCGCCTACGAGCAGTACTTC
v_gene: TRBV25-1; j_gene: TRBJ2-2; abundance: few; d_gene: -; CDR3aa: CASSEDAGHTGELFF; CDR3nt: TGTGCCAGCAGTGAAGATGCGGGCCACACCGGGGAGCTGTTTTTT
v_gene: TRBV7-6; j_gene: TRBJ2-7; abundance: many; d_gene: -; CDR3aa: CASSFGTPAYEQYF; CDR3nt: TGTGCCAGCAGCTTCGGGACACCAGCCTACGAGCAGTACTTC
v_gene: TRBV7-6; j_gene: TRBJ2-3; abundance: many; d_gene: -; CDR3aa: CASSLVPSSTDTQYF; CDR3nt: TGTGCCAGCAGCTTAGTCCCGTCTAGCACAGATACGCAGTATTTT
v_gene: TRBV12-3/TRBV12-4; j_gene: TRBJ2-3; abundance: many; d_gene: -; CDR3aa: CASRPRSEYTDTQYF; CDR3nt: TGTGCCAGCAGGCCTCGGAGCGAGTACACAGATACGCAGTATTTT
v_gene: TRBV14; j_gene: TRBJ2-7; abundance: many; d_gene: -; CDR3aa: CASRSVDAYEQYF; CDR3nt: TGTGCCAGCAGGTCCGTCGACGCCTACGAGCAGTACTTC
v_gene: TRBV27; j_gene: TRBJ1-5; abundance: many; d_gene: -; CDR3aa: CASSLAGNQPQHF; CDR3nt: TGTGCCAGCAGTTTAGCAGGGAATCAGCCCCAGCATTTT